This T cell receptor (beta chain) was documented in a study of OX40 agonist ivuxolimab in advanced cancers. The CDR3 contains 19 residues. Profiling relied on immunoSEQ multiplex PCR, and the TCRdb table lists in-frame clones only, not all of them. Of about 96,000 clones listed, roughly 80% are singletons. Broader study findings: Averaged across samples, CD8+ T cells carried more expanded clones than CD4+ did. Antigen specificity remained undetermined for the expanded peripheral T cells.

Concerning this clone: What it recognizes is unknown.

This receptor was taken from an adult with an advanced solid tumor such as melanoma, head and neck, liver or kidney cancer. Sample: CD4+ or CD8+ T cells sorted from blood, taken in a trial of the OX40 agonist ivuxolimab. The V and J genes are TRBV21-1 and TRBJ2-6. TRBV21-1 is a pseudogene segment. The CDR3 region is CASSKEPVGPFRGANVLTF. The CDR3 DNA follows: TGTGCCAGCAGCAAAGAACCGGTAGGGCCCTTTCGCGGGGCCAACGTCCTGACTTTC.